The source of this T cell receptor beta chain is a study of beta chain features in type 1 diabetes. Study-wide findings and caveats: More deletions and fewer insertions at VDJ junctions were found in patients with type 1 diabetes. Relative to healthy donors, patients appeared to have naive, central memory and Treg TCRB repertoires that were more similar. Here, the possible influence of HLA type (on TCRB rearrangement) remained unresolved. An over-representation of cells with high TCR expression could result from cDNA sequencing.

Expressed TCRB transcripts got sequenced, as all isolated RNA was reverse transcribed. Assay used: immunoSEQ multiplex PCR; TCRdb lists only in-frame clones, some missing. The table includes hundreds of thousands of clones, roughly a sixth detected once. This CDR3 comprises 14 residues. The trim removed 5 bases at V and 5 bases at J, leaving 6 bases unmatched. Germline V gene sequence: CDR1 LGHNA, CDR2 YSLEER. There are a few counts of this clone. What it recognizes is unknown. The J gene is TRBJ2-5, the V gene TRBV4-3, with 9 bases fitting TRBD1. The sequence was collected from a man in his late teens or twenties in good health. Sequencing used naive CD4+ T cells from blood. CDR3 residues: CASSGTGTGETQYF. The DNA of the CDR3 is TGCGCCAGCAGCGGAACCGGGACAGGGGAGACCCAGTACTTC.